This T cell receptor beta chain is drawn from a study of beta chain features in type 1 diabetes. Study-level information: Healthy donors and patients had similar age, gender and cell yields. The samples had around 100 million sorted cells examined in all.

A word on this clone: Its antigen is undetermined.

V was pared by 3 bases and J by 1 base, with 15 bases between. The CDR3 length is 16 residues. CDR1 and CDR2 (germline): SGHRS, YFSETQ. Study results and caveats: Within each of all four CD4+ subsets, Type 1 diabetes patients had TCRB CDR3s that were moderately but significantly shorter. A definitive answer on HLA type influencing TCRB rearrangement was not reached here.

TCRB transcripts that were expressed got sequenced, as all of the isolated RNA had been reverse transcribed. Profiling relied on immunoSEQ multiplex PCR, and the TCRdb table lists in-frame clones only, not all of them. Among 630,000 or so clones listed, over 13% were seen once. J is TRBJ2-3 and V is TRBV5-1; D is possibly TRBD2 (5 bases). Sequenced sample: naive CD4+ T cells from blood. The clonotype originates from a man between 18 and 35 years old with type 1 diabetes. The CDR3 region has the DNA TGCGCCAGCAGCTCCCTACTAGGTAGGGGCACAGATACGCAGTATTTT. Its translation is CASSSLLGRGTDTQYF.